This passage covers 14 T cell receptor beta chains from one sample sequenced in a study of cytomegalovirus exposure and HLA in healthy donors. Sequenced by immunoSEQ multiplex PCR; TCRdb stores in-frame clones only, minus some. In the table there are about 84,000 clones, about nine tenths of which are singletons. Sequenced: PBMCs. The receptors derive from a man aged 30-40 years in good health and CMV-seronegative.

The CDR3 loop is CASTTGGAGYGYTF. CDR3 in DNA: TGTGCCAGTACCACCGGGGGGGCCGGCTATGGCTACACCTTC. The gene calls are TRBV19 and TRBJ1-2; maybe TRBD1 (6 bases). Trimming stripped 7 bases from V and 4 bases from J, with 16 bases between. The CDR3 length is 14 residues. Germline-derived CDR1 and CDR2 are LNHDA and SQIVND (reference sequence). The full variable domain, rest sourced from reference TRBV19 and TRBJ1-2, is DGGITQSPKYLFRKEGQNVTLSCEQNLNHDAMYWYRQDPGQGLRLIYYSQIVNDFQKGDIAEGYSVSREKKESFPLTVTSAQKNPTAFYLCASTTGGAGYGYTFGSGTRLTVV.

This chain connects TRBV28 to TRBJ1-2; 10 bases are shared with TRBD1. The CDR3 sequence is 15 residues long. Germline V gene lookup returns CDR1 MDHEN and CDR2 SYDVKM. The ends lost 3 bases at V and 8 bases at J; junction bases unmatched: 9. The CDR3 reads CASSFPDRGLEGYTF. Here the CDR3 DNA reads TGTGCCAGCAGTTTCCCAGACAGGGGGCTCGAGGGCTACACCTTC.

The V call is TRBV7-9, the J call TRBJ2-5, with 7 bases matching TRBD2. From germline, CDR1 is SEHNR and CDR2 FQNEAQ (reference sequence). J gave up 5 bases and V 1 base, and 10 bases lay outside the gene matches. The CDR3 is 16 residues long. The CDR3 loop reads CASSLGYSGEGETQYF. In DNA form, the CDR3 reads TGTGCCAGCAGCTTAGGCTACAGCGGGGAGGGGGAGACCCAGTACTTC.

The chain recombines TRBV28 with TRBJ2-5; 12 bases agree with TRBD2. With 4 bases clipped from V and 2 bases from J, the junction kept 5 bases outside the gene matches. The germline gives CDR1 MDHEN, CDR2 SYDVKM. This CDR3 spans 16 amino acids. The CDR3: CASSSRLAGEQETQYF. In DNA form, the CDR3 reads TGTGCCAGCAGTTCTCGACTAGCGGGAGAGCAAGAGACCCAGTACTTC.

The CDR3 nucleotides are TGTGCCAGCAGCTTAGAGCGCGTCCACGGAGGTACGGAGTACTTC. Protein product: CASSLERVHGGTEYF. V is TRBV7-9 and J is TRBJ2-7; possibly TRBD2 for D (5 bases). This CDR3 is built from 15 residues. V was pared by 1 base and J by 11 bases, with 21 bases between. In germline, CDR1 is SEHNR, CDR2 FQNEAQ (reference sequence).

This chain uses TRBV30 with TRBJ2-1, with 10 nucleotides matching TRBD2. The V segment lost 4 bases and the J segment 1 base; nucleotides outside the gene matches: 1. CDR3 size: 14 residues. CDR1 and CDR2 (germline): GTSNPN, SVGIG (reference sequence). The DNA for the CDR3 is TGTGCCTGGAATAGCGGGAGGTCCTACAATGAGCAGTTCTTC. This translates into CAWNSGRSYNEQFF.

CDR3 amino acids: CASSLGRDRGPGELFF. In DNA, the CDR3 is TGTGCCAGCAGCTTGGGTCGGGACAGGGGGCCCGGGGAGCTGTTTTTT. The rearrangement joins TRBV11-3 to TRBJ2-2, with TRBD1 identical over 12 bases. In germline, CDR1 is SGHNT, CDR2 YENEEA. The CDR3 has 16 residues. V gave up 3 bases and J gave up 6 bases; unmatched junction bases: 5.

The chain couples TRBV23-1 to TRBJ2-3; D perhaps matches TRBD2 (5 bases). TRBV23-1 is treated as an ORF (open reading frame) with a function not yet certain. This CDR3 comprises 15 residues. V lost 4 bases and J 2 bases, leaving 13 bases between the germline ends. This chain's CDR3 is CASSREGEITDTQYF. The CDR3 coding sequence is TGCGCCAGCAGTCGTGAGGGTGAAATCACAGATACGCAGTATTTT.

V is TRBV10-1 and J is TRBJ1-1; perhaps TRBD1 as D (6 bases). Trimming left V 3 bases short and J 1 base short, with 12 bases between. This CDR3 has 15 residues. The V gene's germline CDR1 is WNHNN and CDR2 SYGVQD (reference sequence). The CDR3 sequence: CASSDSGQPNTEAFF. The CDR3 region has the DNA TGCGCCAGCAGTGATTCGGGACAACCGAACACTGAAGCTTTCTTT.

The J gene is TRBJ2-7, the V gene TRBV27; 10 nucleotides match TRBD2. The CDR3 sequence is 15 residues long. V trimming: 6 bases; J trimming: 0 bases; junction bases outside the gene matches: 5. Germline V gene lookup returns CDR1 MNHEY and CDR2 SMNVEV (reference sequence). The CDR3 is CASSQGLADSYEQYF. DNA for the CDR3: TGTGCCAGCAGCCAAGGACTAGCGGACTCCTACGAGCAGTACTTC.

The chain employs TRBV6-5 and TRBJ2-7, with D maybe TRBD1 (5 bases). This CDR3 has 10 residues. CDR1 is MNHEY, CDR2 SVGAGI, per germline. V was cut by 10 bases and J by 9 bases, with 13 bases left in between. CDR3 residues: CATSREGQYF. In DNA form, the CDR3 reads TGTGCCACCTCCAGGGAAGGGCAGTACTTC.

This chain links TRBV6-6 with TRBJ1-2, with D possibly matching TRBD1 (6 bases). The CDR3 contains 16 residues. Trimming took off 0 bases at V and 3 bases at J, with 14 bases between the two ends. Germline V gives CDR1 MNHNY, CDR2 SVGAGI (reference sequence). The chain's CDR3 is CASSYSRDTSYYGYTF. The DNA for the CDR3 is TGTGCCAGCAGTTACTCCCGGGACACATCATACTATGGCTACACCTTC.

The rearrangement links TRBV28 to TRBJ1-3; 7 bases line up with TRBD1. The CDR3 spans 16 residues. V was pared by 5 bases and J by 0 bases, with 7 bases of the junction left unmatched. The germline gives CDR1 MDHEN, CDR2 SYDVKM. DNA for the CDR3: TGTGCCAGCAGTCCCCCAACAGGGGCCTCTGGAAACACCATATATTTT. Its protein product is CASSPPTGASGNTIYF.

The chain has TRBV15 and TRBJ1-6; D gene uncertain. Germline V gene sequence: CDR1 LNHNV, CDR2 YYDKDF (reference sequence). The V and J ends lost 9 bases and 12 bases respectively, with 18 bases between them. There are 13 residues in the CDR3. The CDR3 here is CATARTSLGPLHF. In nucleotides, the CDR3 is TGTGCCACTGCAAGGACTAGTTTAGGACCCCTCCACTTT.